A single sample gave rise to the 25 T cell receptor beta chains below, sequenced in a study of blood T cell repertoires in COVID-19. Sequenced by immunoSEQ multiplex PCR; TCRdb stores in-frame clones only, minus some. Of 150,000 to 200,000 clones listed, just over 90% were seen once; the top ten hold just under 2%. Sequenced sample: peripheral blood. The source of these receptors is an older woman with COVID-19, enrolled during active disease.

The chain uses TRBV27 and TRBJ1-6, with D hard to call. Trimming left V 5 bases short and J 10 bases short, with 21 bases between. This CDR3 region has 16 residues. CDR1 is MNHEY, CDR2 SMNVEV, per germline (reference sequence). This chain's CDR3 is CASSPRVGIGPSPLHF. CDR3 coding DNA: TGTGCCAGCAGTCCCCGCGTCGGGATAGGGCCATCACCCCTCCACTTT.

This clone was observed a single time. This chain uses TRBV9 with TRBJ2-3; D is possibly TRBD2 (6 bases). Germline V gene data show CDR1 as SGDLS and CDR2 as YYNGEE. CDR3 length: 14 residues. Trimming shortened V by 1 base and J by 3 bases, and 9 bases separated the two germline ends. CDR3 in DNA: TGTGCCAGCAGCGTACAACGGGAGACAGATACGCAGTATTTT. Its protein product is CASSVQRETDTQYF.

This clone occurred a few times. The chain uses TRBV5-4 and TRBJ1-4; 9 positions match TRBD1. The CDR3 is 15 residues long. V shed 1 base, J shed 8 bases, and the junction held 6 bases outside the gene matches. Germline CDR1 is SGHNT and CDR2 is YYREEE (reference sequence). CDR3 sequence: CASSLLGTGREKLFF. The CDR3 nucleotides are TGTGCCAGCAGCTTGCTGGGGACAGGGAGGGAAAAACTGTTTTTT.

The chain recombines TRBV9 with TRBJ1-6; D possibly corresponds to TRBD1 (5 bases). Trimming removed 4 bases at V and 3 bases at J, with 11 bases between. The CDR3 totals 15 residues. Germline V gene sequence: CDR1 SGDLS, CDR2 YYNGEE. The CDR3 sequence is CASSPTTVYNSPLHF. The CDR3 DNA reads as TGTGCCAGCAGCCCGACGACAGTCTATAATTCACCCCTCCACTTT.

The count of this clone is one. The CDR3 DNA follows: TGTGCCAGCAGCTTCGGCGGGCAGTCGAATGAAAAACTGTTTTTT. Protein: CASSFGGQSNEKLFF. This sequence joins TRBV5-6 and TRBJ1-4; D not resolved. This CDR3 region has 15 residues. Germline V CDR1 and CDR2: SGHDT, YYEEEE. V dropped 2 bases and J dropped 5 bases, with 13 bases sitting between them.

V and J are TRBV6-6 and TRBJ1-2; 8 bases line up with TRBD1. V gave up 5 bases and J gave up 6 bases; unmatched junction bases: 11. Germline lookup yields CDR1 MNHNY and CDR2 SVGAGI (reference sequence). The CDR3 runs to 15 residues. The CDR3 reads CASSTRTGTLDGYTF. CDR3 bases: TGTGCCAGCAGTACTCGGACAGGGACACTCGATGGCTACACCTTC.

The chain combines TRBV30 with TRBJ2-5, with a weak D call TRBD2 (6 bases). This CDR3 has 14 amino acids. Trimming shortened V by 1 base and J by 0 bases, and 9 bases separated the two germline ends. Germline V lookup: CDR1 GTSNPN, CDR2 SVGIG (reference sequence). Here the CDR3 DNA reads TGTGCCTGGAGTGAATGGAGGGACCAAGAGACCCAGTACTTC. This sequence encodes CAWSEWRDQETQYF.

V gene TRBV4-1 combines with J gene TRBJ1-1; possibly TRBD1 for D (5 bases). Germline values: CDR1 MGHRA, CDR2 YSYEKL. This CDR3 has 19 residues. The germline V and J ends were trimmed by 0 bases and 5 bases, with 25 bases remaining between them. The CDR3 nucleotides read TGCGCCAGCAGCCAAGATCTTATTGGGGGGGGTCGGAGAAAAACTGAAGCTTTCTTT. Translation gives CASSQDLIGGGRRKTEAFF.

The rearrangement uses TRBV27 and TRBJ1-1, with D possibly matching TRBD1 (6 bases). V lost 3 bases and J lost 5, with 16 bases in between. Germline loops: CDR1 MNHEY, CDR2 SMNVEV (reference sequence). The CDR3 runs 15 residues. CDR3 DNA: TGTGCCAGCAGTTTGAGGGGGTCGGGGTCTACTGAAGCTTTCTTT. It translates to CASSLRGSGSTEAFF.

CDR3 coding DNA: TGTGCCAGCAGCCCCCCCGGGGGGACATCTGGAAACACCATATATTTT. It specifies CASSPPGGTSGNTIYF. The chain has TRBV9 and TRBJ1-3; D might be TRBD1 (6 bases). V lost 4 bases and J 1 base, leaving 15 bases between the germline ends. The CDR3 totals 16 residues. Per germline, CDR1 SGDLS and CDR2 YYNGEE. The variable domain in full, completed from reference TRBV9 and TRBJ1-3, reads DSGVTQTPKHLITATGQRVTLRCSPRSGDLSVYWYQQSLDQGLQFLIQYYNGEERAKGNILERFSAQQFPDLHSELNLSSLELGDSALYFCASSPPGGTSGNTIYFGEGSWLTVV.

V and J are TRBV4-1 and TRBJ1-4; 7 bases line up with TRBD1. Trimming cost V 0 bases and J 5 bases; bases outside gene matches: 6. The length of the CDR3 is 16 residues. Germline V gene data show CDR1 as MGHRA and CDR2 as YSYEKL. In nucleotides, the CDR3 is TGCGCCAGCAGCCAAGAGCTGGCAGGGGGAAATGAAAAACTGTTTTTT. As protein: CASSQELAGGNEKLFF.

V gene TRBV3-1 (or the pseudogene TRBV3-2) combines with J gene TRBJ1-1; D uncertain. The CDR3 has 13 amino acids. Trimming shortened V by 1 base and J by 8 bases, and 11 bases separated the two germline ends. Per germline, CDR1 LGHDT and CDR2 YNNKEL (reference sequence). CDR3 region: CASSQVPEAEAFF. CDR3 coding DNA: TGTGCCAGCAGCCAAGTGCCGGAGGCGGAAGCTTTCTTT.

To note about this clone: The sample has other DNA sequences that encode this CDR3 too. The chain uses TRBV6-5 and TRBJ2-7, with a tentative D call TRBD2 (6 bases). Germline CDR1 is MNHEY and CDR2 is SVGAGI. Trimming took 3 bases from V and 7 from J, leaving 7 bases between them. The length of the CDR3 is 11 residues. The CDR3 region has the DNA TGTGCCAGCAGTTATGCGGGGGAGCAGTACTTC. Translated, it gives CASSYAGEQYF.

The rearrangement joins TRBV10-2 to TRBJ2-1, with D perhaps matching TRBD1 (6 bases). Per germline, CDR1 WSHSY and CDR2 SAAADI. CDR3 size: 14 residues. Trimming stripped 6 bases from V and 3 bases from J, with 12 bases between. CDR3 residues: CASRRTGNYNEQFF. As DNA, the CDR3 is TGCGCCAGCAGAAGAACAGGGAACTACAATGAGCAGTTCTTC.

About this clone itself: The junction departs from germline at one end; a sequencing error may be responsible. The chain has TRBV6-5 and TRBJ1-1; 7 bases match TRBD1. From germline, CDR1 is MNHEY and CDR2 SVGAGI. The CDR3 is 16 residues long. CDR3 coding DNA: TGTGCCAGCAGTTACTCGAGCTCAGGGGGGAACAGTGAAGCTTTCTTT. Translated, it gives CASSYSSSGGNSEAFF.

This rearrangement joins TRBV20-1 to TRBJ2-1; 11 nucleotides align to TRBD1. There are 16 residues in the CDR3. V was pared by 3 bases and J by 7 bases, with 11 bases of the junction left unmatched. The germline V gene has CDR1 DFQATT and CDR2 SNEGSKA (reference sequence). For the CDR3, the DNA is TGCAGTGCTAGTGGTGGGACAGGGGGTACGCAGAATGAGCAGTTCTTC. It translates to CSASGGTGGTQNEQFF.

This clone was seen a single time. V and J are TRBV24-1 and TRBJ1-3; 8 bases match TRBD1. Germline assignment: CDR1 KGHDR and CDR2 SFDVKD. CDR3 length: 18 amino acids. V shed 5 bases and J 0 bases; nucleotides not matched to a gene: 11. In DNA form, the CDR3 reads TGTGCCACCAGTGCACTTCAGGGGGCCCAACGCTCTGGAAACACCATATATTTT. Its protein product is CATSALQGAQRSGNTIYF.

The CDR3, as DNA: TGTGCCAGCAGACAGGGGTTGGAAAAACTGTTTTTT. It codes for CASRQGLEKLFF. V gene TRBV27 combines with J gene TRBJ1-4; 7 positions agree with TRBD1. Trimming cost V 6 bases and J 8 bases; bases outside gene matches: 3. This CDR3 is 12 amino acids long. Germline-derived CDR1 and CDR2 are MNHEY and SMNVEV (reference sequence). Using reference TRBV27 and TRBJ1-4 for the parts outside the CDR3, the full variable domain is EAQVTQNPRYLITVTGKKLTVTCSQNMNHEYMSWYRQDPGLGLRQIYYSMNVEVTDKGDVPEGYKVSRKEKRNFPLILESPSPNQTSLYFCASRQGLEKLFFGSGTQLSVL.

The V and J genes are TRBV5-5 and TRBJ1-3; 8 bases match TRBD1. The V gene end was trimmed by 1 base and the J gene end by 4 bases; junction bases not matched to a gene: 13. Germline V gene data show CDR1 as SGHKS and CDR2 as YYEKEE (reference sequence). This CDR3 contains 18 residues. As DNA, the CDR3 is TGTGCCAGCAGCTTGTTGCGGAATCAGGGGGCGCGAGGAAACACCATATATTTT. It codes for CASSLLRNQGARGNTIYF.

The chain joins TRBV20-1 to TRBJ2-7; D ambiguous. Trimming left V 4 bases short and J 7 bases short, with 11 bases between. The CDR3 is 11 amino acids. Germline CDR1 DFQATT, CDR2 SNEGSKA (reference sequence). The CDR3 is CSAIFSREQYF. CDR3 nucleotide sequence: TGCAGTGCTATCTTTTCGCGGGAGCAGTACTTC.

V gene TRBV7-8 combines with J gene TRBJ2-1; 9 positions match TRBD1. This CDR3 spans 16 amino acids. From germline, CDR1 is SGHVS and CDR2 FQNEAQ. The ends lost 5 bases at V and 1 base at J; junction bases unmatched: 6. CDR3 nucleotides: TGTGCCAGCAGCAGGCCCGGGACAGGGTCCTACAATGAGCAGTTCTTC. It is translated as CASSRPGTGSYNEQFF.

This clone has only one observation. The chain joins TRBV18 to TRBJ2-3, with TRBD2 matching 15 bases. V shed 2 bases and J 3 bases; nucleotides not matched to a gene: 3. Germline CDR1 is KGHSH and CDR2 is LQKENI. The CDR3 length is 17 residues. The CDR3: CASSPGLAGGQTDTQYF. The CDR3 nucleotides are TGTGCCAGCTCACCAGGACTAGCGGGGGGGCAAACAGATACGCAGTATTTT.

This clone was seen a single time. The J gene is TRBJ1-1, the V gene TRBV6-5; D is perhaps TRBD1 (6 bases). With 8 bases removed from V and 1 base from J, the gap between germline ends came to 8 bases. Germline V gene data show CDR1 as MNHEY and CDR2 as SVGAGI. The CDR3 covers 12 residues. The CDR3 region has the DNA TGTGCCAGCGGGACATCGAACACTGAAGCTTTCTTT. It yields the protein CASGTSNTEAFF.

The rearrangement joins TRBV5-4 to TRBJ2-1, with D tentatively TRBD1 (6 bases). Germline loops: CDR1 SGHNT, CDR2 YYREEE (reference sequence). The ends were cut back, 0 bases at V and 9 bases at J, with 22 bases in the middle. CDR3 length: 17 amino acids. CDR3 amino acids: CASSLGLTQGSASEQFF. CDR3 bases: TGTGCCAGCAGCTTGGGGCTTACACAGGGTTCAGCTTCTGAGCAGTTCTTC.

This clone was counted a single time. The rearrangement links TRBV2 to TRBJ2-5; maybe TRBD1 (5 bases). The CDR3 extends over 13 amino acids. The germline V gene has CDR1 SNHLY and CDR2 FYNNEI. V lost 11 bases, J lost 2 bases, and 15 bases lay in between. In DNA, the CDR3 is TGTGCCTCCGAAGGGGCCCTTCAAGAGACCCAGTACTTC. Protein product: CASEGALQETQYF.